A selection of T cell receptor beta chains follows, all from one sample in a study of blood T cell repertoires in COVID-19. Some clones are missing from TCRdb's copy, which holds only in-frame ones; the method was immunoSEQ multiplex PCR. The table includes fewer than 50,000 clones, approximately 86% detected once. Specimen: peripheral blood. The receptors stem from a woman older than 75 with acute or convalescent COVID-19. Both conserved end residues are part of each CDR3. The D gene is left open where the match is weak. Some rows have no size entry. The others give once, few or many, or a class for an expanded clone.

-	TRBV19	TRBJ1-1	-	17	CASFPPGPLARNTEAFF	TGTGCCAGTTTTCCGCCTGGTCCCCTGGCAAGGAACACTGAAGCTTTCTTT
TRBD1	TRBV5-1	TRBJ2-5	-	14	CASSPGTAQETQYF	TGCGCCAGCAGCCCAGGGACAGCCCAAGAGACCCAGTACTTC
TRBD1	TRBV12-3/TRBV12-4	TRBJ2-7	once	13	CASSPGQGARQYF	TGTGCCAGCAGTCCTGGACAGGGGGCAAGGCAGTACTTC
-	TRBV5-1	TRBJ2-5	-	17	CASSTGNYGGIGETQYF	TGCGCCAGCAGCACCGGGAACTACGGAGGAATAGGGGAGACCCAGTACTTC
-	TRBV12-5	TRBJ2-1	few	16	CASGTLGGAAYNEQFF	TGTGCTAGTGGCACCCTGGGGGGAGCGGCCTACAATGAGCAGTTCTTC
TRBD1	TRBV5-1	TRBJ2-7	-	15	CASTLLGTGDDEQYF	TGCGCCAGCACCTTATTGGGGACAGGGGATGACGAGCAGTACTTC
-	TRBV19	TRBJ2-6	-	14	CASIGESGANVLTF	TGTGCCAGTATTGGGGAGTCTGGGGCCAACGTCCTGACTTTC
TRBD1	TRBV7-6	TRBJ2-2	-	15	CASSRDRENTGELFF	TGTGCCAGCAGCCGGGACAGGGAGAACACCGGGGAGCTGTTTTTT
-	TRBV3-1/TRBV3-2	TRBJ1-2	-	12	CASSPTGYGYTF	TGTGCCAGCAGCCCTACAGGGTATGGCTACACCTTC
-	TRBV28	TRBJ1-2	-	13	CASSSQGVYGYTF	TGTGCCAGCAGTTCCCAGGGCGTCTATGGCTACACCTTC
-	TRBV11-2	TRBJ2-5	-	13	CASSPGREETQYF	TGTGCCAGCAGCCCAGGCAGGGAAGAGACCCAGTACTTC
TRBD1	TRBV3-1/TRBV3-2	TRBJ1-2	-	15	CASSQGVTGVEGYTF	TGTGCCAGCAGCCAAGGAGTAACAGGGGTTGAAGGCTACACCTTC
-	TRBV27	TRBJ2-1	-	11	CASSIANEQFF	TGTGCCAGCAGCATAGCGAATGAGCAGTTCTTC
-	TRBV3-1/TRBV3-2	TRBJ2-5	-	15	CASSEQLNQGETQYF	TGTGCCAGCAGCGAGCAACTAAACCAGGGAGAGACCCAGTACTTC
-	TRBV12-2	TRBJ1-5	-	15	CASRMTGGSNQPQHF	TGTGCAAGTCGCATGACAGGGGGAAGTAATCAGCCCCAGCATTTT
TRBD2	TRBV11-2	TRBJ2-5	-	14	CASSLLAGSETQYF	TGTGCCAGCAGCTTACTAGCGGGAAGCGAGACCCAGTACTTC
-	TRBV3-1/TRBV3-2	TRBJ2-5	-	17	CASRHLGQAGNQETQYF	TGTGCCAGCAGACACCTCGGGCAGGCAGGGAACCAAGAGACCCAGTACTTC
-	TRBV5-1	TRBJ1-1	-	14	CASGDGEMNTEAFF	TGCGCCAGCGGAGACGGGGAGATGAACACTGAAGCTTTCTTT
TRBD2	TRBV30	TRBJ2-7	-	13	CAGWASGSYEQYF	TGTGCCGGGTGGGCTAGCGGCTCCTACGAGCAGTACTTC
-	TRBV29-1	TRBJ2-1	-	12	CSVNRVFNEQFF	TGCAGCGTTAACAGGGTATTTAATGAGCAGTTCTTC
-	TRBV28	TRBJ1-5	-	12	CASSFEFQPQHF	TGTGCCAGCAGTTTCGAGTTTCAGCCCCAGCATTTT
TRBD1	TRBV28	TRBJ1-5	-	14	CASRTTGGGQPQHF	TGTGCCAGCAGAACGACAGGGGGAGGGCAGCCCCAGCATTTT
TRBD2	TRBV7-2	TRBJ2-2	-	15	CASSRTSGGTGELFF	TGTGCCAGCAGCCGGACTAGCGGGGGGACCGGGGAGCTGTTTTTT
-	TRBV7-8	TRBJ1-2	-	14	CASSLGATNYGYTF	TGTGCCAGCAGCTTAGGTGCGACTAACTATGGCTACACCTTC
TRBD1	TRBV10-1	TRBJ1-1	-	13	CASPRVVGGDFPF	TGCGCCAGCCCCCGTGTTGTAGGGGGCGATTTCCCCTTT
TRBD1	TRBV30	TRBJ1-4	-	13	CASYRQGGEKLFF	TGTGCCTCGTACAGACAGGGTGGGGAAAAACTGTTTTTT
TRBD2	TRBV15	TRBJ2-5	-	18	CATSRDGTSGRIRETQYF	TGTGCCACCAGCAGAGATGGGACTAGCGGGAGAATCCGGGAGACCCAGTACTTC
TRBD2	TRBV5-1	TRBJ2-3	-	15	CASSSSGRDTDTQYF	TGCGCCAGCAGCTCTAGCGGGAGGGACACAGATACGCAGTATTTT
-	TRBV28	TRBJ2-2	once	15	CASRYRDSNTGELFF	TGTGCCAGCAGGTACCGGGACTCCAACACCGGGGAGCTGTTTTTT
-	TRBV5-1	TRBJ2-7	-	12	CASSRGTYEQYF	TGCGCCAGCAGCCGTGGCACCTACGAGCAGTACTTC
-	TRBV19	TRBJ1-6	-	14	CASSTGGSNSPLHF	TGTGCCAGTAGTACGGGGGGATCGAATTCACCCCTCCACTTT
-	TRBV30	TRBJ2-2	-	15	CAHPARYANTGELFF	TGTGCCCACCCAGCGCGGTACGCGAACACCGGGGAGCTGTTTTTT
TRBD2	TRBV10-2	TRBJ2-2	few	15	CASSSSGRTTGELFF	TGCGCCAGCTCCTCTAGCGGGAGGACCACCGGGGAGCTGTTTTTT
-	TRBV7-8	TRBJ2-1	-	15	CASSSPSASYNEQFF	TGTGCCAGCAGCTCCCCTAGCGCCTCTTACAATGAGCAGTTCTTC
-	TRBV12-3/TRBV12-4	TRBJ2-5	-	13	CASSLGSEETQYF	TGTGCCAGCAGTTTGGGCTCTGAAGAGACCCAGTACTTC
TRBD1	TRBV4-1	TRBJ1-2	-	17	CASSQDASGGAGYGYTF	TGCGCCAGCAGCCAAGATGCATCAGGGGGCGCGGGCTATGGCTACACCTTC
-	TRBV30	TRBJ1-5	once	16	CAWSVGASGANQPQHF	TGTGCCTGGAGTGTAGGGGCGTCAGGGGCCAATCAGCCCCAGCATTTT
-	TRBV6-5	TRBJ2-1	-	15	CASSYSTAGNNEQFF	TGTGCCAGCAGTTACTCGACGGCCGGGAACAATGAGCAGTTCTTC
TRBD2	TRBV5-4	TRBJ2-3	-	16	CASSPGLAGVTDTQYF	TGTGCCAGCAGCCCGGGACTAGCGGGAGTCACGGATACGCAGTATTTT